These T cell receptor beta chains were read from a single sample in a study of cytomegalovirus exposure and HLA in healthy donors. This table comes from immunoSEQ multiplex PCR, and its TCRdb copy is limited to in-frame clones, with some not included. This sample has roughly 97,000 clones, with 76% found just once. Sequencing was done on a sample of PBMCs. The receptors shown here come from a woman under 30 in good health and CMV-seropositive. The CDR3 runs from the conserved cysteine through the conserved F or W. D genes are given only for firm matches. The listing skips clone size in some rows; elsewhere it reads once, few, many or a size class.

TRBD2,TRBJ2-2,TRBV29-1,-,CSGMGLANTGELFF,TGCAGCGGAATGGGACTAGCAAACACCGGGGAGCTGTTTTTT
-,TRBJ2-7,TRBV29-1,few,CSVKDSPVEQYF,TGCAGCGTCAAGGACAGCCCAGTCGAGCAGTACTTC
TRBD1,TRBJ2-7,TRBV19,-,CASSITSGTGGRGEQYF,TGTGCCAGTAGTATCACCTCCGGGACAGGGGGTCGGGGAGAGCAGTACTTC
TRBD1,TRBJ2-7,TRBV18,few,CASSQRSGTGVYEQYF,TGTGCCAGCTCGCAAAGATCCGGGACAGGGGTCTACGAGCAGTACTTC
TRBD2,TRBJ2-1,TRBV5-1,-,CASRRLAASSYNEQFF,TGCGCCAGCAGGCGACTAGCGGCGAGCTCCTACAATGAGCAGTTCTTC
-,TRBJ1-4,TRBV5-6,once,CASSSHPRLLNEKLFF,TGTGCCAGCAGCTCCCACCCTCGCCTACTTAATGAAAAACTGTTTTTT
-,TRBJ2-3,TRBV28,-,CASRPVGDSTDTQYF,TGTGCCAGCAGGCCAGTCGGAGATAGCACAGATACGCAGTATTTT
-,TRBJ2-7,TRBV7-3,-,CASTSGERELSYEQYF,TGTGCCAGCACCTCCGGGGAACGGGAGCTCTCCTACGAGCAGTACTTC
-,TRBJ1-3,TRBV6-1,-,CASSEEAGPSGNTIYF,TGTGCCAGCAGTGAAGAAGCAGGTCCCTCTGGAAACACCATATATTTT
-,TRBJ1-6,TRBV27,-,CASSLSGGYNSPLHF,TGTGCCAGCAGTTTATCAGGGGGCTATAATTCACCCCTCCACTTT
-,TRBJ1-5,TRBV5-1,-,CASSPRPDSNQPQHF,TGCGCCAGCAGTCCCCGGCCAGACTCCAATCAGCCCCAGCATTTT
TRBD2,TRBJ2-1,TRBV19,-,CASGGLAGVGEQFF,TGTGCCAGCGGGGGACTAGCGGGAGTGGGTGAGCAGTTCTTC